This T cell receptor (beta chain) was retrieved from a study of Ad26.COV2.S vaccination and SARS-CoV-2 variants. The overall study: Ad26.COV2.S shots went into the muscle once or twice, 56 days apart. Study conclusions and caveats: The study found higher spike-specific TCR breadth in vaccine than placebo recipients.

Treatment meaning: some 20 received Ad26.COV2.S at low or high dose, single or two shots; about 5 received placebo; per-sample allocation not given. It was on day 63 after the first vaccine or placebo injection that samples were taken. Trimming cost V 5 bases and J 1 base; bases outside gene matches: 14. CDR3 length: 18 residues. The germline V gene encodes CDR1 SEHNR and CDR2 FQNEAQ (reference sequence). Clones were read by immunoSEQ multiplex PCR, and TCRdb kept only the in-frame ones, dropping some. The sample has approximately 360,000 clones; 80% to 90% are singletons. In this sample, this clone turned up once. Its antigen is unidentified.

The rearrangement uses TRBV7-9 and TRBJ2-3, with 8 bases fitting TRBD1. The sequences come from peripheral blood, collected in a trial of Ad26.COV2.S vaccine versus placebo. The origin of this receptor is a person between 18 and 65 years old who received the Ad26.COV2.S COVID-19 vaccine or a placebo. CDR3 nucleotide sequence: TGTGCCAGCAGCCCGGACAGGGTCCCAGAGAAACGCACAGATACGCAGTATTTT. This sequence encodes CASSPDRVPEKRTDTQYF. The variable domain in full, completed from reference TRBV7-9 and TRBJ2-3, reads DTGVSQNPRHKITKRGQNVTFRCDPISEHNRLYWYRQTLGQGPEFLTYFQNEAQLEKSRLLSDRFSAERPKGSFSTLEIQRTEQGDSAMYLCASSPDRVPEKRTDTQYFGPGTRLTVL.